One sample yielded the 9 T cell receptor beta chains listed below, sequenced in a study of cytomegalovirus exposure and HLA in healthy donors. Vbeta (60) and Jbeta (13) primers were used in the PCR. Repertoires were generated with immunoSEQ multiplex PCR, while TCRdb's copy carries only in-frame clones and drops some. Of around 150,000 clones in the sample, roughly 78% were seen once. The sequencing sample was made of PBMCs. Every receptor here comes from a man aged 50 to 59 in good health and CMV-seropositive.

The genes are TRBV5-1 and TRBJ1-4; a weak D match, TRBD1 (6 bases). Germline V gene lookup returns CDR1 SGHRS and CDR2 YFSETQ. The CDR3 contains 15 residues. Trimming took off 3 bases at V and 2 bases at J, with 11 bases between the two ends. The CDR3 nucleotides are TGCGCCAGCAGCTCCCTTACAGGGACTAATGAAAAACTGTTTTTT. Translation: CASSSLTGTNEKLFF.

The chain recombines TRBV27 with TRBJ2-3; 13 nucleotides agree with TRBD2. The CDR3 has 17 residues. V lost 5 bases, J lost 5 bases, and 10 bases stayed unmatched. Per germline, CDR1 MNHEY and CDR2 SMNVEV (reference sequence). The CDR3 DNA follows: TGTGCCAGCAGTACTCCTTGGACTAGCGGGGGTGGAGATACGCAGTATTTT. Translated: CASSTPWTSGGGDTQYF.

The V gene is TRBV25-1, the J gene TRBJ1-2, with 7 bases fitting TRBD1. Trimming cost V 5 bases and J 2 bases; bases outside gene matches: 2. The CDR3 is made up of 13 amino acids. CDR1 MGHDK and CDR2 SYGVNS come from the germline V gene. This chain's CDR3 is CASSSTGNYGYTF. The CDR3 DNA sequence: TGTGCCAGCAGTTCGACAGGGAACTATGGCTACACCTTC.

This clone has only one observation. The chain joins TRBV6-1 to TRBJ1-2; possible D gene TRBD1, 5 bases. Trimming stripped 1 base from V and 7 bases from J, with 13 bases between. The germline gives CDR1 MNHNS, CDR2 SASEGT. This CDR3 comprises 14 residues. The CDR3 loop reads CASSEVLLGGGYTF. The CDR3 DNA is TGTGCCAGCAGTGAAGTGCTATTGGGGGGTGGCTACACCTTC.

V usage is TRBV6-5 and J usage is TRBJ2-1; TRBD1 agrees at 7 bases. The V gene's germline CDR1 is MNHEY and CDR2 SVGAGI. Trimming cost V 0 bases and J 3 bases; bases outside gene matches: 5. There are 16 residues in the CDR3. The CDR3 reads CASSYSWTGRYNEQFF. For the CDR3, the DNA is TGTGCCAGCAGTTACTCTTGGACAGGACGCTACAATGAGCAGTTCTTC.

V is TRBV7-3 and J is TRBJ2-1; 7 nucleotides agree with TRBD2. Germline V gene data show CDR1 as SGHTA and CDR2 as FQGTGA. This CDR3 is 15 amino acids long. J gave up 8 bases and V 6 bases, and 13 bases lay outside the gene matches. The CDR3 DNA reads as TGTGCCAGCAGACTTACTAGCGCGACTCCCCATGAGCAGTTCTTC. It is translated as CASRLTSATPHEQFF.

The chain employs TRBV11-2 and TRBJ2-4, with D perhaps TRBD2 (5 bases). The V and J ends lost 0 bases and 7 bases respectively, with 10 bases between them. CDR1 is SGHAT, CDR2 FQNNGV, per germline. The CDR3 runs to 14 residues. The CDR3 protein is CASSLELRGNIQYF. CDR3 nucleotides: TGTGCCAGCAGCTTAGAGTTGCGCGGGAACATTCAGTACTTC.

V gene TRBV5-4 combines with J gene TRBJ2-5; 14 bases align to TRBD2. Germline loops: CDR1 SGHNT, CDR2 YYREEE (reference sequence). The CDR3 sequence is 17 residues long. The ends lost 4 bases at V and 5 bases at J; junction bases unmatched: 10. The CDR3 coding sequence is TGTGCCAGCAGCCCAGGGACTAGCGGGGGCAAGAGGGAGACCCAGTACTTC. Translation gives CASSPGTSGGKRETQYF.

The CDR3 sequence: CASSPGLARGTDTQYF. CDR3 in DNA: TGTGCCAGCAGCCCCGGACTAGCAAGAGGCACAGATACGCAGTATTTT. The J gene is TRBJ2-3, the V gene TRBV11-1; TRBD2 aligns across 8 bases. Germline CDR1 is SGHAT and CDR2 is FQDESV (reference sequence). J lost 1 base, V lost 5 bases, and 8 bases had no gene match. The CDR3 sequence is 16 residues long.